This T cell receptor (beta chain) comes out of a study of blood T cell repertoires in COVID-19. Profiled with immunoSEQ multiplex PCR; TCRdb holds only in-frame clones, not every one. Of around 70,000 clones listed, 70% to 90% were seen once; the top ten hold about 8.1%. Sequences were obtained from peripheral blood. The sequence derives from a young man with acute or convalescent COVID-19.

This chain's CDR3 is CASSFGGISGANVLTF. The DNA of the CDR3 is TGTGCCAGCAGTTTTGGGGGGATCTCTGGGGCCAACGTCCTGACTTTC. The V gene is TRBV28, the J gene TRBJ2-6, with D maybe TRBD2 (6 bases). Between the trimmed V and J ends, which lost 3 bases and 0 bases, there was a span of 9 bases. Germline values: CDR1 MDHEN, CDR2 SYDVKM. There are 16 residues in the CDR3.